A single sample is the source of the 3 T cell receptor beta chains below, sequenced in a study of beta chain features in type 1 diabetes. Every isolated RNA sample was fully reverse transcribed, so sequencing captured expressed TCRB transcripts. Clones were read by immunoSEQ multiplex PCR, and TCRdb kept only the in-frame ones, dropping some. The profile shows 300,000 to 400,000 clones, 9.5% to 11% of them singletons. Sample: naive CD4+ T cells from blood. These TCRs come from a woman in her twenties or thirties in good health.

V gene TRBV7-2 combines with J gene TRBJ2-1, with 11 bases identical to TRBD2. The length of the CDR3 is 15 residues. Trimming removed 2 bases from V and 10 bases from J; junction bases left unmatched: 7. The germline CDR1 and CDR2 sequences are SGHTA and FQGNSA. In DNA, the CDR3 is TGTGCCAGCAGCTTACTAGCGGGAGGATCGCGGGAGCAGTTCTTC. This translates into CASSLLAGGSREQFF.

Points on this clone: Other nucleotide sequences from this sample produce the same CDR3. The rearrangement joins TRBV7-2 to TRBJ2-7; D is ambiguous. The germline V gene has CDR1 SGHTA and CDR2 FQGNSA. CDR3 length: 11 residues. Trimming left V 5 bases short and J 4 bases short, with 6 bases between. As DNA, the CDR3 is TGTGCCAGCAGCCTAACGTACGAGCAGTACTTC. This translates into CASSLTYEQYF.

There are a few counts of this clone. The J gene is TRBJ1-5, the V gene TRBV19, with D perhaps matching TRBD1 (6 bases). Germline CDR1 is LNHDA and CDR2 is SQIVND (reference sequence). V gave up 7 bases and J gave up 7 bases, with 14 bases separating them. The CDR3 has 13 residues. Here the CDR3 DNA reads TGTGCCAGTAAGAGGGCAGGGGAGCAGCCCCAGCATTTT. Its translation: CASKRAGEQPQHF.